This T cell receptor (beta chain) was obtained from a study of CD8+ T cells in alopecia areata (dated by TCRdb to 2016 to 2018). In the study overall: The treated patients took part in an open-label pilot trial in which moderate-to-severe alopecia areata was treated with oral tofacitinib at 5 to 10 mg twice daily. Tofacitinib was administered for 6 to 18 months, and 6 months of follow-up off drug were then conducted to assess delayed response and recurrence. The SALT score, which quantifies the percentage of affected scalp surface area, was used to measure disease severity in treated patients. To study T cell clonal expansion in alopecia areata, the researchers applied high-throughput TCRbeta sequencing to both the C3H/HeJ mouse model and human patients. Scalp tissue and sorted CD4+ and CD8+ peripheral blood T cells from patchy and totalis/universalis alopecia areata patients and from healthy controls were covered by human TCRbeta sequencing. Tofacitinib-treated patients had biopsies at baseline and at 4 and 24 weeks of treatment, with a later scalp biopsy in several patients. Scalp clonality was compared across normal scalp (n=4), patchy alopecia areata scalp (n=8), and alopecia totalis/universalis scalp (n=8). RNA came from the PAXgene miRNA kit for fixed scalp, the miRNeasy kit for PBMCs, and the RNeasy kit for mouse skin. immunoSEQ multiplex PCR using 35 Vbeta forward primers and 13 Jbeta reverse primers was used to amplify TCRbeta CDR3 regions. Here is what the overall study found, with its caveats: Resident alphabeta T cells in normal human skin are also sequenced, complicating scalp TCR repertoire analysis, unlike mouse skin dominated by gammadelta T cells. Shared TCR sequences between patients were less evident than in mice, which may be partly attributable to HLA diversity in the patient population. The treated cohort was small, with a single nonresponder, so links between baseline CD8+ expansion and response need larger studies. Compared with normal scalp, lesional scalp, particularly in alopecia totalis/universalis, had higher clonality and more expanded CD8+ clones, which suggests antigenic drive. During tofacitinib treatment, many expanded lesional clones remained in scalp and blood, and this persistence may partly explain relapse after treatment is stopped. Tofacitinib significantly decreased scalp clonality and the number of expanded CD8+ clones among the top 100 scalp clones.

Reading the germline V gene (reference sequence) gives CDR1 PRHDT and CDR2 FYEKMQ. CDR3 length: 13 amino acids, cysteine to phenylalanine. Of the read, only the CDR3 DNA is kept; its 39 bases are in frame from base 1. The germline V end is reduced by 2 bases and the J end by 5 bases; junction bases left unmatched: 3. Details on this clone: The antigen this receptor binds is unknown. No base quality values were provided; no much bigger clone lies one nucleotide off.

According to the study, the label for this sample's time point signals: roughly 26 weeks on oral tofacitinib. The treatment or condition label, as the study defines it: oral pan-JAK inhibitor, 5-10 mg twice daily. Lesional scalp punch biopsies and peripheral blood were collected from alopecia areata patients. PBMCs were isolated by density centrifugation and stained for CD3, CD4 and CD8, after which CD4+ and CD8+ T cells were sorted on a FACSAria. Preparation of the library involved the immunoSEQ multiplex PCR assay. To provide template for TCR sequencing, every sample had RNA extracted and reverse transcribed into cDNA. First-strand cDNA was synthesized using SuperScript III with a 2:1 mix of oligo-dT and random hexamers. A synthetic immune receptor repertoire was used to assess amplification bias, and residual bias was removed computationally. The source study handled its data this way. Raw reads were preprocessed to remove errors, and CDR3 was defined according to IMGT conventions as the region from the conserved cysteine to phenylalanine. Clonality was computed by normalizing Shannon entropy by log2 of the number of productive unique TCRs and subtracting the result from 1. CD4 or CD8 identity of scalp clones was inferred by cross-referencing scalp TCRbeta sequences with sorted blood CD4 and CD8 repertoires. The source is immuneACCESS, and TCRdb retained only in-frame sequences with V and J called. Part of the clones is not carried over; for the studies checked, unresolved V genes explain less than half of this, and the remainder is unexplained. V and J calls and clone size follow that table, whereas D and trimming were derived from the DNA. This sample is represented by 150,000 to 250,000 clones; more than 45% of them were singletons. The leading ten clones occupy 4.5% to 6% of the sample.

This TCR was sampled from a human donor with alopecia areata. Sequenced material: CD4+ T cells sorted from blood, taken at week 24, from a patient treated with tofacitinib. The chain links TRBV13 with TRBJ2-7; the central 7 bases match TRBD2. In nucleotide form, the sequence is TGTGCCAGCAGCTTAACTAGCGTCCACGAGCAGTACTTC. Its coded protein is CASSLTSVHEQYF.